One TCR beta chain is described in this entry. The entry originates in a study of control samples from healthy donors and cancer patients. Sequencing was performed with immunoSEQ multiplex PCR; in TCRdb, only in-frame clones are kept and a portion is missing. This table holds over 150,000 clones, approximately 94% found once. V gave up 1 base and J gave up 0 bases; unmatched junction bases: 6. The V gene's germline CDR1 is SGHTA and CDR2 FQGNSA. The CDR3 runs 17 residues. Sequencing was done on a sample of PBMCs. J is TRBJ1-3 and V is TRBV7-2, with TRBD1 matching over 7 bases. The source is a man aged 55 to 70 with colorectal cancer. As DNA, the CDR3 is TGTGCCAGCAGCTTAGGGAGCAGGGGGGGCTCTGGAAACACCATATATTTT. Encoded protein: CASSLGSRGGSGNTIYF.